One sample yielded the 2 T cell receptor beta chains listed below, sequenced in a study of T cell changes during pregnancy in multiple sclerosis. Clones were read by immunoSEQ multiplex PCR, and TCRdb kept only the in-frame ones, dropping some. The sample carries tens of thousands of clones, approximately 94% recorded once. The sequencing here drew on peripheral blood, taken in the third trimester of pregnancy. These receptors originate from a female donor with multiple sclerosis, enrolled in a pregnancy study.

CDR3 sequence: CASRSIGTREYEAFF. The CDR3 DNA reads TGCGCCAGCAGATCGATCGGGACACGCGAGTATGAAGCTTTCTTT. The chain carries TRBV4-1 and TRBJ1-1, with D maybe TRBD1 (6 bases). From germline, CDR1 is MGHRA and CDR2 YSYEKL. V dropped 6 bases and J dropped 7 bases, with 21 bases sitting between them. CDR3 length equals 15 residues.

This clone turned up a few times. The rearrangement uses TRBV18 and TRBJ1-1; 9 positions match TRBD1. Germline CDR1 is KGHSH and CDR2 is LQKENI. The V segment lost 3 bases and the J segment 3 bases; nucleotides outside the gene matches: 11. The CDR3 extends over 17 amino acids. The DNA of the CDR3 is TGTGCCAGCTCACCGCAAGCGATACAGGGGGCGGACACTGAAGCTTTCTTT. This codes for CASSPQAIQGADTEAFF. The entire variable domain, with the rest obtained from reference TRBV18 and TRBJ1-1, is as follows: NAGVMQNPRHLVRRRGQEARLRCSPMKGHSHVYWYRQLPEEGLKFMVYLQKENIIDESGMPKERFSAEFPKEGPSILRIQQVVRGDSAAYFCASSPQAIQGADTEAFFGQGTRLTVV.